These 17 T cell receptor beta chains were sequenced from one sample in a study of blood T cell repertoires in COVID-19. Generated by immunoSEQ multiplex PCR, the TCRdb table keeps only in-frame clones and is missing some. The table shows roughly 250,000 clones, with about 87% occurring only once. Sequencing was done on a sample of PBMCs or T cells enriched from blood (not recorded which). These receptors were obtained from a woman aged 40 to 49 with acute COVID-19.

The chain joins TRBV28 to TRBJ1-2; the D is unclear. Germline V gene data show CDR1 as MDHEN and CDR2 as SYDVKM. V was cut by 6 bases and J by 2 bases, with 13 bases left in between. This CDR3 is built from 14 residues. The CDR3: CASSTAENNYGYTF. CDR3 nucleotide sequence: TGTGCCAGCAGCACGGCGGAAAACAACTATGGCTACACCTTC.

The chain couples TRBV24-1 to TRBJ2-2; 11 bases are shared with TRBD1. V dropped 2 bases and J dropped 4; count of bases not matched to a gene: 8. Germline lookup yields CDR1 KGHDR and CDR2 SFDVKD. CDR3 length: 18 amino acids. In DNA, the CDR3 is TGTGCCACCAGTGATTGGACAGGGGGCCTCTCAGGCACCGGGGAGCTGTTTTTT. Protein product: CATSDWTGGLSGTGELFF.

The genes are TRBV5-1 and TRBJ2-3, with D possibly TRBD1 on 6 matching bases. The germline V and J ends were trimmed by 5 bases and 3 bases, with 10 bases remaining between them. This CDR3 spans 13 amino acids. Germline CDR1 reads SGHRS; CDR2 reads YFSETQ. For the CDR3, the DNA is TGCGCCAGCAGACTGGGGGCTACAGATACGCAGTATTTT. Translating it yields CASRLGATDTQYF.

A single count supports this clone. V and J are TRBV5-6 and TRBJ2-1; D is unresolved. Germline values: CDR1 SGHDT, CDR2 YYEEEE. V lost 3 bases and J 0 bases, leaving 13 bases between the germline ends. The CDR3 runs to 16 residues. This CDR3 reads CASSSDRHSSYNEQFF. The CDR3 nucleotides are TGTGCCAGCAGCTCGGATAGACACAGCTCCTACAATGAGCAGTTCTTC.

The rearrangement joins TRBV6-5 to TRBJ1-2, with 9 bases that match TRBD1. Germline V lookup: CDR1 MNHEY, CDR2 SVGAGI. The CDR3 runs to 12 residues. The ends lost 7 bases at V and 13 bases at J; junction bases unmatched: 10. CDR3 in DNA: TGTGCCAGCACAACGACAGGGGGTATCTGCACCTTC. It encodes CASTTTGGICTF.

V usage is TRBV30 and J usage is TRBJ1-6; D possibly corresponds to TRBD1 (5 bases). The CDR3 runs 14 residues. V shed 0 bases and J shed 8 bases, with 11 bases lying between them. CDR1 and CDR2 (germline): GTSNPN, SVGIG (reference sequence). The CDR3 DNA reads TGTGCCTGGAGTGTACAGACAGCTCATTCACCCCTCCACTTT. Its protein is CAWSVQTAHSPLHF.

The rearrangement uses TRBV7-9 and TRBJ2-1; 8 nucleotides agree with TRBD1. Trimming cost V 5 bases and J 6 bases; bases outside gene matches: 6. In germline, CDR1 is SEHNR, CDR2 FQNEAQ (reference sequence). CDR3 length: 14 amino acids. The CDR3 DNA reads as TGTGCCAGCAGCCCCCGACAGGGGATCAATGAGCAGTTCTTC. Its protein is CASSPRQGINEQFF.

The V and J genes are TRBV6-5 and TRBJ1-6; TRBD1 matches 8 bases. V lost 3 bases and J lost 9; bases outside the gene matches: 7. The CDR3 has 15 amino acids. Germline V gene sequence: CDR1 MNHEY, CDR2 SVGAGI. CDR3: CASSYRQGPISPLHF. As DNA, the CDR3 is TGTGCCAGCAGTTATCGACAGGGGCCTATTTCACCCCTCCACTTT.

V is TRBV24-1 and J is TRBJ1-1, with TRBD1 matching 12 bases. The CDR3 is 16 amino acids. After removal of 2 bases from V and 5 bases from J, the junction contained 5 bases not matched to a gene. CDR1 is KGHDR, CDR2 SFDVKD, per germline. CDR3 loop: CATSDSGQGARTEAFF. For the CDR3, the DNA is TGTGCCACCAGTGATTCGGGACAGGGGGCGAGGACTGAAGCTTTCTTT.

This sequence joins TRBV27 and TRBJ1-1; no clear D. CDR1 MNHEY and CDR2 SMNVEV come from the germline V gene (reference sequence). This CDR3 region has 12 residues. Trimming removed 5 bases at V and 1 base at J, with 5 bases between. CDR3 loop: CASSKRNTEAFF. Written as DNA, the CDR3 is TGTGCCAGCAGTAAGAGGAACACTGAAGCTTTCTTT.

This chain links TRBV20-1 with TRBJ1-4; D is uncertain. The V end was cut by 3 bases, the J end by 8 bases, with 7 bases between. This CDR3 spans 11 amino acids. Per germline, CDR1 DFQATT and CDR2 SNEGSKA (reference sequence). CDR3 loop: CSASKSEKLFF. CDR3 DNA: TGCAGTGCTAGTAAATCGGAAAAACTGTTTTTT.

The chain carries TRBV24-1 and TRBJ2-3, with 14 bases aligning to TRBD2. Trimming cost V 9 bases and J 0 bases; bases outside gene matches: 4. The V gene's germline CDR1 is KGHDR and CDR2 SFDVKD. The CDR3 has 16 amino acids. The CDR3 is CATAGTSGGSTDTQYF. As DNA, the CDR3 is TGTGCCACCGCTGGGACTAGCGGGGGTAGCACAGATACGCAGTATTTT.

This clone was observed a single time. The CDR3 loop reads CAISGQGRTEAFF. CDR3 in DNA: TGTGCCATCAGTGGACAGGGGAGGACTGAAGCTTTCTTT. This chain connects TRBV10-3 to TRBJ1-1, with 8 bases lining up with TRBD1. CDR3 length: 13 residues. CDR1 is ENHRY and CDR2 is SYGVKD in the germline V gene. V trimming: 4 bases; J trimming: 5 bases; junction bases outside the gene matches: 3.

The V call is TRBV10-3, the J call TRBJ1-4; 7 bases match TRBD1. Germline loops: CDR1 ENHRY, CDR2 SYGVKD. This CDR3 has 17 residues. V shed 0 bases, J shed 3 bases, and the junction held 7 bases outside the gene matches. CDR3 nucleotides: TGTGCCATCAGTGAGTCGACAGGGTTGATGCCTAATGAAAAACTGTTTTTT. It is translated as CAISESTGLMPNEKLFF.

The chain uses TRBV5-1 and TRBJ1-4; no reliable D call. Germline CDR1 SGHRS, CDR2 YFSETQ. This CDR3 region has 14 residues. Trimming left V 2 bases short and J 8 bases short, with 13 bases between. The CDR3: CASSLSGFDEKLFF. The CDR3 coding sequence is TGCGCCAGCAGCTTATCGGGATTTGACGAAAAACTGTTTTTT.

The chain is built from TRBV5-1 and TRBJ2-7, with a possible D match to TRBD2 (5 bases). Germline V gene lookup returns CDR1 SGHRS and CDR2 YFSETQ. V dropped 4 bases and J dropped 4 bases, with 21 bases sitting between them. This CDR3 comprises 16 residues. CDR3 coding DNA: TGCGCCAGCAGCCCGGAGGACTTCCCCAGTCTTTACGAGCAGTACGTC. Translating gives CASSPEDFPSLYEQYV.

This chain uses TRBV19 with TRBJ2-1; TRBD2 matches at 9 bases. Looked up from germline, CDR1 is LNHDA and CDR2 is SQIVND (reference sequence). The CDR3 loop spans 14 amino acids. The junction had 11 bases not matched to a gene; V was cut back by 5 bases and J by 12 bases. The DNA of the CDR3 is TGTGCCAGTAGTGTTCCCCCGGGACTAGCCGGGCAGTTCTTC. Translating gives CASSVPPGLAGQFF.